This TCR beta chain was sequenced during a study of blood T cell repertoires in COVID-19. For the study at large: Samples of COVID-19 (acute and convalescent) were obtained from the United States, Italy and Spain. PBMCs, B-cell-depleted T cells, or T cells provided the cDNA or gDNA that made up the material.

In the original analysis: Estimates of nucleated cell counts were drawn from the amplification of reference gene primers. Profiled with immunoSEQ multiplex PCR; TCRdb holds only in-frame clones, not every one. The V and J calls and clone size were taken over from that table, and D and trimming were inferred from the DNA. The sample yields some 490,000 clones, approximately 83% seen once. Trimming shortened V by 5 bases and J by 1 base, and 2 bases separated the two germline ends. Germline V lookup: CDR1 SGHTA, CDR2 FQGNSA. The CDR3 is 11 residues long. In this sample, this clone turned up many times. The sequencing sample was made of peripheral blood. The rearrangement joins TRBV7-2 to TRBJ1-2; D not resolved. The receptor was isolated from a human donor in a cohort sampled during active COVID-19. CDR3 sequence (DNA): TGTGCCAGCAGCCTTAACTATGGCTACACCTTC. Its translation: CASSLNYGYTF.